In this sample, the clone carrying this T cell receptor beta chain turned up once. No antigen is known for it. This specimen comes from a study of cytomegalovirus exposure and HLA in healthy donors. CDR1 is SGDLS and CDR2 is YYNGEE in the germline V gene. V was pared by 0 bases and J by 0 bases, with 6 bases of the junction left unmatched. This CDR3 is 18 amino acids long. Clones were sequenced by immunoSEQ multiplex PCR, and TCRdb holds only the in-frame ones, with some missing. The sample has 45,000 to 70,000 clones; more than 75% are singletons. The study's findings and limits: Reported results showed that the classifier diagnosed cytomegalovirus status with high specificity and sensitivity.

This chain connects TRBV9 to TRBJ2-6; 7 nucleotides line up with TRBD1. Input material: PBMCs. This clonotype was obtained from a man between 18 and 35 years old in good health and CMV-seronegative. In DNA, the CDR3 is TGTGCCAGCAGCGTAGTGACAGGGTGGAACTCTGGGGCCAACGTCCTGACTTTC. This codes for CASSVVTGWNSGANVLTF.